This T cell receptor (beta chain) was profiled in a study of shared clonotypes between healthy human individuals. Study information: Those who served as donors were a couple of women and three men between the ages of 18 and 49.

In the naive CD8 group, cells lacked CD45RO and were positively selected for CCR7, so terminally differentiated effector memory CD45RA+ cells were left out. Notes on the study in general: Rarefaction exposed incomplete sorted-subset sequencing despite large depth. The study drew on few donors, limiting represented genetic and exposure-history diversity.

On this clone: Its antigen is undetermined.

Germline V gene sequence: CDR1 SGHRS, CDR2 YFSETQ. The CDR3 sequence is 14 residues long. V was pared by 4 bases and J by 2 bases, with 12 bases between. Method: immunoSEQ multiplex PCR; TCRdb's copy keeps in-frame clones and lacks some. The sample has roughly 650,000 clones, approximately 96% seen once. The chain recombines TRBV5-1 with TRBJ2-5; TRBD2 is a possible D gene (6 bases). The TCR was taken from a woman aged 25 to 39 in good health. Specimen: naive CD8+ T cells sorted from blood. The CDR3 sequence is CASSLLALQETQYF. Written as DNA, the CDR3 is TGCGCCAGCAGCCTACTAGCATTACAAGAGACCCAGTACTTC.